The clone carrying this TCR beta chain was recorded only once. The antigen is undetermined. This sample was included in a study of Tregs in tolerant kidney transplant recipients. General observations from the study: Findings come from small patient numbers and require larger validation. Nucleotide sequences could not be compared across some patients' samples due to primer changes. Activated donor B cell expansion appeared to reveal the most relevant donor-specific TCRbeta repertoire. This study did not directly address biological reproducibility.

Here immunoSEQ multiplex PCR was the method, and the copy in TCRdb shows in-frame clones only, minus some. The sample lists about 69,000 clones, less than 90% occurring once. The V and J ends lost 5 bases and 0 bases respectively, with 11 bases between them. The CDR3 runs to 15 residues. Germline CDR1 reads MDHEN; CDR2 reads SYDVKM. The chain joins TRBV28 to TRBJ1-3, with no clear D. This clonotype was obtained from a human donor who received a combined kidney and bone marrow transplant. The sample consisted of CD4+ T cells from blood, taken before the transplant. The CDR3 sequence: CASSLYVNSGNTIYF. Here the CDR3 DNA reads TGTGCCAGCAGTCTTTATGTTAACTCTGGAAACACCATATATTTT. Supplemented by reference TRBV28 and TRBJ1-3, the full variable domain reads DVKVTQSSRYLVKRTGEKVFLECVQDMDHENMFWYRQDPGLGLRLIYFSYDVKMKEKGDIPEGYSVSREKKERFSLILESASTNQTSMYLCASSLYVNSGNTIYFGEGSWLTVV.